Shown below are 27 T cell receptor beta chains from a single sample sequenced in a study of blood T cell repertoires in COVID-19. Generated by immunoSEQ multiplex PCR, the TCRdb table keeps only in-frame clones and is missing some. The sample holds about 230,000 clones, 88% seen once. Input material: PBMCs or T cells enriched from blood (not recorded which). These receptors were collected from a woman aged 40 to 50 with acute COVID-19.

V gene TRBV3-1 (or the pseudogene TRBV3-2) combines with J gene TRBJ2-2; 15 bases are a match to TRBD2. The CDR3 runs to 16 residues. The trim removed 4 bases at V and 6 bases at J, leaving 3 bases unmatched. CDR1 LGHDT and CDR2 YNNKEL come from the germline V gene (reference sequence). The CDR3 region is CASSLGTSGGPGELFF. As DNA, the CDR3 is TGTGCCAGCAGCCTAGGGACTAGCGGGGGGCCCGGGGAGCTGTTTTTT.

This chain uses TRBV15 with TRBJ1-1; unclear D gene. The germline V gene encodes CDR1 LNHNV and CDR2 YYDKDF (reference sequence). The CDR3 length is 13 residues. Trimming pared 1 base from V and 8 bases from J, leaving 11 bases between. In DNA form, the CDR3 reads TGTGCCACCAGCAGAGGCTATCGGGGAGAAGCTTTCTTT. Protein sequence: CATSRGYRGEAFF.

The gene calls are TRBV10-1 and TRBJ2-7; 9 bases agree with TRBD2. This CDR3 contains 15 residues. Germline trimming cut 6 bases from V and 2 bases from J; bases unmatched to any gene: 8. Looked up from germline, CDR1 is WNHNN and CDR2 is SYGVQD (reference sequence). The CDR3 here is CASSLSGGPTYEQYF. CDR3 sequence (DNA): TGCGCCAGCAGCCTTAGCGGGGGTCCGACCTACGAGCAGTACTTC.

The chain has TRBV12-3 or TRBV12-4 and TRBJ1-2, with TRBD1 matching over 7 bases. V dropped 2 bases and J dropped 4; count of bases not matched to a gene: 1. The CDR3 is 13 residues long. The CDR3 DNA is TGTGCCAGCAGTTTAAGGACAGGCTATGGCTACACCTTC. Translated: CASSLRTGYGYTF.

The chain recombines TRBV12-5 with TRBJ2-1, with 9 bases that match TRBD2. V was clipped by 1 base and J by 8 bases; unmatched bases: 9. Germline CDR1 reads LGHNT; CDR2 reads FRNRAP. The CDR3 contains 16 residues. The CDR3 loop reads CASGLAAGGPGDEQFF. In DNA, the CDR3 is TGTGCTAGTGGTTTGGCGGCGGGAGGGCCGGGAGATGAGCAGTTCTTC.

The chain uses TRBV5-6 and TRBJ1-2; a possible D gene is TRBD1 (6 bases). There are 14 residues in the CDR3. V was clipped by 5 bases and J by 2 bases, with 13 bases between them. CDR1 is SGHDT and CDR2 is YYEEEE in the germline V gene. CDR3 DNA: TGTGCCAGCAGACCTCTTGACAGGAACTATGGCTACACCTTC. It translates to CASRPLDRNYGYTF.

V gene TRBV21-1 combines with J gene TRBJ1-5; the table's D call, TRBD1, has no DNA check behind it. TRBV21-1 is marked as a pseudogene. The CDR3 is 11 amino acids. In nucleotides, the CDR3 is TGTGCCAGTAGGGGTTGTCAGCCCCAGCATTTT. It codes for CASRGCQPQHF.

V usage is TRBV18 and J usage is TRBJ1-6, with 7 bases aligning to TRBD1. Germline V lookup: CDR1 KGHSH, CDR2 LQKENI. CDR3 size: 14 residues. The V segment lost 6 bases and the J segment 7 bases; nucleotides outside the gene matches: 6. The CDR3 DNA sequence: TGTGCCAGCTCCCTAGGGACAGTCAATTCACCCCTCCACTTT. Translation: CASSLGTVNSPLHF.

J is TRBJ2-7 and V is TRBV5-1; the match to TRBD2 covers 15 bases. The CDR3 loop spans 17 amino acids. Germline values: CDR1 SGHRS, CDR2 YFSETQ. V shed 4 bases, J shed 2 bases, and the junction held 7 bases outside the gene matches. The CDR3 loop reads CASSGGLAGGAPYEQYF. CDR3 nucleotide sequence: TGCGCCAGCAGCGGGGGACTAGCGGGGGGCGCTCCCTACGAGCAGTACTTC.

CDR3 DNA sequence: TGTGCCAGCAGCTTACCCCGGGACAGGGGGAGAGGCTACACCTTC. Amino acid sequence: CASSLPRDRGRGYTF. The V and J genes are TRBV11-2 and TRBJ1-2, with 11 bases fitting TRBD1. Trimming took 2 bases from V and 8 from J; bases not matched to a gene: 7. The CDR3 spans 15 residues. The germline V gene encodes CDR1 SGHAT and CDR2 FQNNGV.

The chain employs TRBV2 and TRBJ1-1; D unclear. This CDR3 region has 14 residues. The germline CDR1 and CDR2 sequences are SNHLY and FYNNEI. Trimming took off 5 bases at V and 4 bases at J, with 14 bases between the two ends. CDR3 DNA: TGTGCCAGCAGTTTAGACGGTGGCGGCACTGAAGCTTTCTTT. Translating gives CASSLDGGGTEAFF. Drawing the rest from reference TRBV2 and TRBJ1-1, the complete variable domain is EPEVTQTPSHQVTQMGQEVILRCVPISNHLYFYWYRQILGQKVEFLVSFYNNEISEKSEIFDDQFSVERPDGSNFTLKIRSTKLEDSAMYFCASSLDGGGTEAFFGQGTRLTVV.

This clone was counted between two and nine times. The CDR3 DNA sequence: TGTGCCAGCAGCTTAGAGGGACTAGCGGGGGTTCCCTCCTACAATGAGCAGTTCTTC. Its translation: CASSLEGLAGVPSYNEQFF. The genes are TRBV7-9 and TRBJ2-1; TRBD2 aligns across 14 bases. There are 19 residues in the CDR3. Germline V gene lookup returns CDR1 SEHNR and CDR2 FQNEAQ (reference sequence). The V and J ends lost 1 base and 0 bases, in that order; junction bases with no gene match: 5.

CDR3 in DNA: TGTGCCAGCAGCTTCGGGGGAAGGAACAATGAGCAGTTCTTC. This translates into CASSFGGRNNEQFF. V gene TRBV5-8 combines with J gene TRBJ2-1, with D possibly TRBD2 on 6 matching bases. Germline V gene data show CDR1 as SGHTS and CDR2 as YDEGEE. This CDR3 is built from 14 residues. V was cut by 2 bases and J by 5 bases, with 11 bases left in between.

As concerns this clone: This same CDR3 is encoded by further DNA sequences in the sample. The CDR3 nucleotides read TGTGCCAGTAGTATCAGGGGGAGAGATTCACCCCTCCACTTT. Its translation: CASSIRGRDSPLHF. The genes are TRBV19 and TRBJ1-6, with TRBD1 matching 7 bases. The J segment lost 8 bases and the V segment lost 3 bases, leaving 4 bases of the junction unmatched. In germline, CDR1 is LNHDA, CDR2 SQIVND (reference sequence). CDR3 length: 14 amino acids.

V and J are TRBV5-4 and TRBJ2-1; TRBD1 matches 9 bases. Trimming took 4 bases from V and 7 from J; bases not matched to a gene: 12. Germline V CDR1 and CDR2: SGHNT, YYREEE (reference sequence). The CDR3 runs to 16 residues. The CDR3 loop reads CASSKTTGGKLNEQFF. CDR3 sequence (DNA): TGTGCCAGCAGCAAAACGACAGGGGGAAAGTTGAATGAGCAGTTCTTC.

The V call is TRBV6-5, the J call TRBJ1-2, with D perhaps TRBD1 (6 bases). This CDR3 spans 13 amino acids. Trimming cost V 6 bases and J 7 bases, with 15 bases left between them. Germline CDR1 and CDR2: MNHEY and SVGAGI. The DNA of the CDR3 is TGTGCCAGCAGGAATGGACAGAATTCTGGCTACACCTTC. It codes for CASRNGQNSGYTF.

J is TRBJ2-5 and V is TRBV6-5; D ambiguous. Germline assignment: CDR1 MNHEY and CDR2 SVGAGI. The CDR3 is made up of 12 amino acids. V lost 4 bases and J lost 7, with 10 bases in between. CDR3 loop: CASSSPPGTQYF. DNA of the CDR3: TGTGCCAGCAGTTCCCCGCCCGGGACCCAGTACTTC.

The CDR3 loop is CASGPGRGTPGVDEKLFF. CDR3 nucleotides: TGTGCCAGCGGTCCGGGCCGGGGGACCCCGGGGGTGGATGAAAAACTGTTTTTT. V is TRBV2 and J is TRBJ1-4; D might be TRBD1 (5 bases). This CDR3 is 18 amino acids long. Germline loops: CDR1 SNHLY, CDR2 FYNNEI. Trimming removed 8 bases from V and 6 bases from J, with 28 bases in between. Supplemented by reference TRBV2 and TRBJ1-4, the full variable domain reads EPEVTQTPSHQVTQMGQEVILRCVPISNHLYFYWYRQILGQKVEFLVSFYNNEISEKSEIFDDQFSVERPDGSNFTLKIRSTKLEDSAMYFCASGPGRGTPGVDEKLFFGSGTQLSVL.

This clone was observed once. The CDR3 protein is CAWSVHAGGITEAFF. Written as DNA, the CDR3 is TGTGCCTGGAGTGTGCACGCCGGGGGTATCACTGAAGCTTTCTTT. V is TRBV30 and J is TRBJ1-1; D may be TRBD1 (5 bases). The CDR3 sequence is 15 residues long. V gave up 0 bases and J gave up 4 bases, with 15 bases separating them. CDR1 GTSNPN and CDR2 SVGIG come from the germline V gene (reference sequence).

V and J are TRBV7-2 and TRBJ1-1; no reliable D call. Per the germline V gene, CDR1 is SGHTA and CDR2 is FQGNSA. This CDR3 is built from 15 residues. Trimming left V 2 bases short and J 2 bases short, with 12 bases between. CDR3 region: CASSLLSQRNTEAFF. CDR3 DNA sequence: TGTGCCAGCAGCTTATTGTCACAAAGAAACACTGAAGCTTTCTTT.

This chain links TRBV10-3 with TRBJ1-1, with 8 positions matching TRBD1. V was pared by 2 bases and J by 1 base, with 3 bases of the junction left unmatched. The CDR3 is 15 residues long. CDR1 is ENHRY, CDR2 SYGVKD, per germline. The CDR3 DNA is TGTGCCATCAGTGAGACAGGGGGGACGAACACTGAAGCTTTCTTT. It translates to CAISETGGTNTEAFF.

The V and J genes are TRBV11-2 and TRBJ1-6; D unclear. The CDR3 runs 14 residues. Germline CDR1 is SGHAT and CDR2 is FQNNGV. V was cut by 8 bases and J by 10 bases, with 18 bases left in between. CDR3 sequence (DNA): TGTGCCAGCTCACTTCCCCCCGGGAACTCACCCCTCCACTTT. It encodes CASSLPPGNSPLHF.

The CDR3 here is CASSRGYNTEAFF. As DNA, the CDR3 is TGTGCCAGCAGCCGAGGGTATAACACTGAAGCTTTCTTT. V usage is TRBV7-9 and J usage is TRBJ1-1; D gene unclear. CDR1 is SEHNR, CDR2 FQNEAQ, per germline (reference sequence). The CDR3 loop spans 13 amino acids. Trimming removed 5 bases from V and 2 bases from J, with 9 bases in between.

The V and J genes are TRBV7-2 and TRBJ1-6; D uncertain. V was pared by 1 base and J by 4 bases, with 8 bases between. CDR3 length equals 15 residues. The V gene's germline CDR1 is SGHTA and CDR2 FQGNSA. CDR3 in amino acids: CASSLGRQYNSPLHF. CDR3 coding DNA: TGTGCCAGCAGCTTAGGTCGCCAGTATAATTCACCCCTCCACTTT.

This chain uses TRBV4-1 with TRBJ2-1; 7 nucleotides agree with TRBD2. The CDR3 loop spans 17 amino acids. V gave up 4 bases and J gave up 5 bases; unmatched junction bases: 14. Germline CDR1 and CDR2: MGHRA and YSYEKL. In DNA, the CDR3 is TGCGCCAGCAGCCCCCTTTTTCGGGAGGCCCGGGACAATGAGCAGTTCTTC. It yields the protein CASSPLFREARDNEQFF.

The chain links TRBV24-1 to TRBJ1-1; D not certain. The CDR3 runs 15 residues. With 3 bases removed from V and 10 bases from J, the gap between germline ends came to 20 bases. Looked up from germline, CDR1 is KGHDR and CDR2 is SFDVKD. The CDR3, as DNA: TGTGCCACCAGTGATCCACGGGCAGGACGACGGGGAGCTTTCTTT. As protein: CATSDPRAGRRGAFF.

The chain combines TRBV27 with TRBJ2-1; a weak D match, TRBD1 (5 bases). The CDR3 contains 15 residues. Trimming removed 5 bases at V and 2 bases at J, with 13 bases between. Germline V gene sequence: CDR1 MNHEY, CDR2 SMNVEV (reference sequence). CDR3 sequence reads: CASSPGRQTYNEQFF. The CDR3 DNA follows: TGTGCCAGCAGTCCAGGTCGACAGACCTACAATGAGCAGTTCTTC.